This T cell receptor (beta chain) was identified during a study of identical twins. TCRdb reprocessed the 5' RACE reads via MiXCR and lists one record per CDR3 protein. The sample lists approximately 700,000 distinct CDR3 sequences, 15% to 20% occurring once. CDR1 is SGDLS and CDR2 is YYNGEE in the germline V gene. V was pared by 2 bases and J by 11 bases, with 13 bases between. The CDR3 totals 12 residues. The data also belong to a second study, concerning T cells expressing NK-cell markers. That study reports: These clonotypes also led the CD3+CD56-NKG2C+ fraction in a few donors. Whether expanded NKG2C+ T cell clones recognized HCMV stayed uncertain.

Material: PBMCs. The source of this sequence is a woman aged 18-29 years in good health. This chain connects TRBV9 to TRBJ1-1, with a tentative D call TRBD1 (5 bases). This CDR3 reads CASSVYQGPAFF. The CDR3 bases are TGTGCCAGCAGCGTTTACCAGGGACCGGCTTTCTTT.